These 8 T cell receptor beta chains share one sample of origin, sequenced in a study of T-cell reconstitution after alpha-beta-depleted transplantation in children. Preparation of the TCRbeta library involved a method that used unique molecular identifiers. A single record per CDR3 protein comes from TCRdb applying MiXCR to the PCR reads. The table shows hundreds of thousands of distinct CDR3 sequences, with around 14% occurring only once. Sample: PBMCs, taken before TCRalphabeta/CD19-depleted stem cell transplant. The receptors shown here come from a girl aged 2 to 9 with congenital amegakaryocytic thrombocytopenia, due to receive a stem cell transplant.

Regarding this clonotype: This may come from a read error, since a much larger clone is one base off. V and J are TRBV20-1 and TRBJ2-2; D may be TRBD1 (6 bases). This CDR3 spans 17 amino acids. Germline V gene data show CDR1 as DFQATT and CDR2 as SNEGSKA (reference sequence). The CDR3 bases are TGCTGTGCTAGAGGGCAGGGGTCCCTAACGAACACCGGGGAGCTGTTTTTT. Residues: CCARGQGSLTNTGELFF.

This clonotype was detected ten times or more. V gene TRBV12-3 or TRBV12-4 combines with J gene TRBJ2-3; tentative D call: TRBD2 (5 bases). V gave up 7 bases and J gave up 6 bases, with 8 bases separating them. This CDR3 is built from 11 residues. CDR3 coding DNA: TGTGCCAGCATACTAGGGGATACGCAGTATTTT. As protein: CASILGDTQYF.

This clonotype has at least ten counts. The chain is built from TRBV11-2 and TRBJ2-5; weak D call: TRBD1 (5 bases). The CDR3 has 14 amino acids. Deletions cut 4 bases from V and 1 base from J, with 10 bases between. Germline V gene lookup returns CDR1 SGHAT and CDR2 FQNNGV. CDR3 sequence reads: CASSSTGPQETQYF. DNA for the CDR3: TGTGCCAGCAGCTCTACAGGACCCCAAGAGACCCAGTACTTC.

This clonotype was counted a few times. This chain links TRBV28 with TRBJ2-7; D may be TRBD1 or TRBD2 (5 bases each). Germline-derived CDR1 and CDR2 are MDHEN and SYDVKM. The ends were cut back, 8 bases at V and 2 bases at J, with 10 bases in the middle. The CDR3 has 12 residues. The CDR3 DNA reads as TGTGCCAGCGGGACGGACCCCTACGAGCAGTACTTC. It translates to CASGTDPYEQYF.

This clonotype has a count of ten or more. This rearrangement joins TRBV5-1 to TRBJ2-1; 11 nucleotides match TRBD2. The CDR3 is 15 residues long. The germline gives CDR1 SGHRS, CDR2 YFSETQ. With V trimmed by 1 base and J by 9 bases, 6 bases remained unmatched. The CDR3 sequence: CASSLMGLAVGEQFF. In nucleotides, the CDR3 is TGCGCCAGCAGCTTGATGGGACTAGCGGTCGGTGAGCAGTTCTTC.

This clonotype was found many times. The J gene is TRBJ2-1, the V gene TRBV20-1, with TRBD2 matching over 10 bases. The CDR3 sequence is 15 residues long. Germline V gene data show CDR1 as DFQATT and CDR2 as SNEGSKA (reference sequence). The V segment lost 1 base and the J segment 15 bases; nucleotides outside the gene matches: 15. The CDR3, as DNA: TGCAGTGCTAGAGCGGCGGGGCGGCTAGCGGGAGTTGCGTTCTTC. This encodes CSARAAGRLAGVAFF.

This clonotype was counted ten times or more. V and J are TRBV12-3 or TRBV12-4 and TRBJ1-2; no reliable D call. Trimming pared 3 bases from V and 1 base from J, leaving 9 bases between. The CDR3 covers 14 residues. The CDR3 protein is CASSFVRDNYGYTF. The CDR3 coding sequence is TGTGCCAGCAGTTTTGTAAGGGATAACTATGGCTACACCTTC.

This clonotype was recorded at least ten times. The gene calls are TRBV20-1 and TRBJ2-1, with D tentatively TRBD2 (6 bases). Trimming left V 6 bases short and J 4 bases short, with 16 bases between. The CDR3 has 14 amino acids. From germline, CDR1 is DFQATT and CDR2 SNEGSKA (reference sequence). The CDR3 DNA reads TGCAGTGCCCTGGGCGGGGTTAGGTACAATGAGCAGTTCTTC. Translation: CSALGGVRYNEQFF.